These 21 T cell receptor beta chains originate from one sample sequenced in a study of circulating tumor DNA in untreated peripheral T-cell lymphoma. Produced via immunoSEQ multiplex PCR; TCRdb's table is partial and in-frame only. The repertoire includes some 2,000 clones, roughly 87% of them detected once, and 26% sits in the top ten. Sequenced material: cell-free DNA from blood serum. Receptor source: a human donor with peripheral T-cell lymphoma.

CDR3 sequence: CASSLVALAPYNEQFF. The CDR3 nucleotides read TGTGCCAGCAGCTTAGTTGCGCTAGCGCCATACAATGAGCAGTTCTTC. The chain joins TRBV11-3 to TRBJ2-1, with D possibly TRBD2 on 6 matching bases. V was shortened by 1 base and J by 4 bases, with 14 bases between the two germline ends. The length of the CDR3 is 16 residues. The germline V gene encodes CDR1 SGHNT and CDR2 YENEEA.

In this sample, this clone turned up once. The J gene is TRBJ1-3, the V gene TRBV6-6; D is perhaps TRBD1 (6 bases). V lost 5 bases to trimming and J lost 4 bases, with 15 bases between them. The germline V gene has CDR1 MNHNY and CDR2 SVGAGI (reference sequence). The CDR3 is made up of 15 amino acids. The CDR3 bases are TGTGCCAGCAGTCGCGCCGGGGGCGAGGGAAACACCATATATTTT. Encoded protein: CASSRAGGEGNTIYF.

V is TRBV27 and J is TRBJ2-7, with 8 positions matching TRBD1. Germline V lookup: CDR1 MNHEY, CDR2 SMNVEV (reference sequence). Trimming took 5 bases from V and 3 from J; bases not matched to a gene: 6. The CDR3 is 14 residues long. Here the CDR3 reads CASSPLTGGYEQYF. The CDR3 DNA sequence: TGTGCCAGCAGTCCACTAACAGGGGGCTACGAGCAGTACTTC.

This chain uses TRBV29-1 with TRBJ1-1; D is unresolved. Trimming took 3 bases from V and 11 from J, leaving 16 bases between them. Germline V gene lookup returns CDR1 SQVTM and CDR2 ANQGSEA. This CDR3 is 12 amino acids long. CDR3 sequence: CSVESERRVAFF. The CDR3 DNA sequence: TGCAGCGTTGAGTCCGAAAGAAGGGTGGCTTTCTTT.

Note on this clone: The junction does not match germline at one end; this may be a read error. The chain links TRBV7-7 to TRBJ2-5, with 13 bases identical to TRBD2. Germline CDR1 reads SSHAT; CDR2 reads FNYEAQ (reference sequence). The CDR3 is 16 residues long. CDR3: CASSLGTSGILETQYF. CDR3 bases: TGTGCTAGCAGTCTAGGGACTAGCGGGATTCTAGAGACCCAGTACTTC.

The chain couples TRBV4-1 to TRBJ1-3, with D tentatively TRBD1 (5 bases). This CDR3 spans 17 amino acids. The germline V gene has CDR1 MGHRA and CDR2 YSYEKL. V lost 3 bases and J lost 0, with 15 bases in between. DNA for the CDR3: TGCGCCAGCAGCCATACCGGGGCTCAGAGCTCTGGAAACACCATATATTTT. The encoded protein is CASSHTGAQSSGNTIYF.

The chain joins TRBV28 to TRBJ1-1, with unresolved D. V was shortened by 7 bases and J by 10 bases, with 22 bases between the two germline ends. This CDR3 region has 14 residues. The germline CDR1 and CDR2 sequences are MDHEN and SYDVKM. The CDR3 here is CASTLRPGRVGAFF. DNA for the CDR3: TGTGCCAGCACCCTTCGCCCGGGCCGGGTCGGAGCTTTCTTT.

The CDR3 coding sequence is TGTGCCAGTAGTATAGTCCCAAGGGAGTACAATGAGCAGTTCTTC. It specifies CASSIVPREYNEQFF. V and J are TRBV19 and TRBJ2-1, with D perhaps matching TRBD2 (5 bases). The CDR3 has 15 residues. V dropped 1 base and J dropped 4 bases, with 11 bases sitting between them. Germline loops: CDR1 LNHDA, CDR2 SQIVND (reference sequence). Full variable domain (missing parts from reference TRBV19 and TRBJ2-1): DGGITQSPKYLFRKEGQNVTLSCEQNLNHDAMYWYRQDPGQGLRLIYYSQIVNDFQKGDIAEGYSVSREKKESFPLTVTSAQKNPTAFYLCASSIVPREYNEQFFGPGTRLTVL.

This clone was observed a handful of times. This chain links TRBV30 with TRBJ1-5; tentative D call: TRBD1 (6 bases). Germline CDR1 is GTSNPN and CDR2 is SVGIG (reference sequence). The CDR3 consists of 13 residues. The germline V and J ends were trimmed by 5 bases and 6 bases, with 14 bases remaining between them. The CDR3 region is CAWGTGGGQPQHF. The CDR3 DNA is TGTGCCTGGGGGACGGGGGGCGGTCAGCCCCAGCATTTT.

The rearrangement joins TRBV6-6 to TRBJ2-7, with a possible D match to TRBD2 (6 bases). This CDR3 has 13 residues. From germline, CDR1 is MNHNY and CDR2 SVGAGI (reference sequence). Between the trimmed V and J ends, which lost 4 bases and 4 bases, there was a span of 11 bases. CDR3 region: CASSFRELYEQYF. CDR3 in DNA: TGTGCCAGCAGTTTCCGGGAGCTTTACGAGCAGTACTTC.

The J gene is TRBJ2-7, the V gene TRBV18, with 11 bases fitting TRBD2. The CDR3 covers 18 residues. V shed 2 bases, J shed 2 bases, and the junction held 11 bases outside the gene matches. Germline V CDR1 and CDR2: KGHSH, LQKENI. The DNA of the CDR3 is TGTGCCAGCTCACCAGAATTAGCGGGAGGGCAAGGGACCTACGAGCAGTACTTC. Protein: CASSPELAGGQGTYEQYF.

The V call is TRBV5-1, the J call TRBJ2-1; D is unclear. In germline, CDR1 is SGHRS, CDR2 YFSETQ. This CDR3 contains 13 residues. V dropped 0 bases and J dropped 4 bases, with 5 bases sitting between them. The CDR3 loop is CASSLGGYNEQFF. CDR3 bases: TGCGCCAGCAGCTTGGGGGGTTACAATGAGCAGTTCTTC.

The chain links TRBV5-5 to TRBJ1-2; the D gene is possibly TRBD1 (5 bases). Per germline, CDR1 SGHKS and CDR2 YYEKEE (reference sequence). CDR3 length: 14 residues. V was trimmed by 0 bases and J by 0 bases, leaving 6 bases between them. CDR3: CASSLGQPNYGYTF. The CDR3 DNA reads TGTGCCAGCAGCTTGGGACAGCCTAACTATGGCTACACCTTC.

The J gene is TRBJ2-7, the V gene TRBV7-2; D is uncertain. CDR1 is SGHTA and CDR2 is FQGNSA in the germline V gene. CDR3 length equals 14 residues. Trimming removed 1 base at V and 0 bases at J, with 7 bases between. As DNA, the CDR3 is TGTGCCAGCAGCTTAGGGGGTCCCTCCTACGAGCAGTACTTC. This sequence encodes CASSLGGPSYEQYF.

J is TRBJ2-1 and V is TRBV5-1, with D perhaps given as TRBD1 or TRBD2 (5 bases each). Germline V gene data show CDR1 as SGHRS and CDR2 as YFSETQ. Trimming stripped 3 bases from V and 7 bases from J, with 14 bases between. This CDR3 has 14 amino acids. The CDR3 DNA reads TGCGCCAGCAGCTCAACGGGACGGGAAAATGAGCAGTTCTTC. It yields the protein CASSSTGRENEQFF.

The rearrangement links TRBV6-4 to TRBJ1-2; TRBD1 agrees at 9 bases. Germline V gene data show CDR1 as MRHNA and CDR2 as SNTAGT. The CDR3 covers 15 residues. V trimming: 6 bases; J trimming: 6 bases; junction bases outside the gene matches: 11. CDR3 in DNA: TGTGCCAGCAGAAGGACAGGGGTAATCCTAGATGGCTACACCTTC. Protein product: CASRRTGVILDGYTF.

J is TRBJ1-1 and V is TRBV11-2; no firm D call. Germline loops: CDR1 SGHAT, CDR2 FQNNGV. The V and J ends lost 1 base and 5 bases respectively, with 8 bases between them. The CDR3 consists of 13 residues. CDR3 protein: CASSLVQETEAFF. In DNA form, the CDR3 reads TGTGCCAGCAGCTTAGTCCAGGAGACTGAAGCTTTCTTT.

V usage is TRBV7-9 and J usage is TRBJ1-1; D might be TRBD1 (6 bases). V was cut by 2 bases and J by 8 bases, with 12 bases left in between. The germline V gene has CDR1 SEHNR and CDR2 FQNEAQ (reference sequence). The CDR3 has 13 amino acids. The CDR3 DNA follows: TGTGCCAGCAGCTTAAATAAGGGGGGCGAAGCTTTCTTT. Translating it yields CASSLNKGGEAFF.

The rearrangement joins TRBV29-1 to TRBJ1-1, with D uncertain. CDR3 length equals 11 residues. From germline, CDR1 is SQVTM and CDR2 ANQGSEA. V dropped 5 bases and J dropped 2 bases, with 6 bases sitting between them. The CDR3 loop reads CSVSDNTEAFF. CDR3 DNA: TGCAGCGTTTCCGACAACACTGAAGCTTTCTTT. The whole variable domain, remainder taken from reference TRBV29-1 and TRBJ1-1, is SAVISQKPSRDICQRGTSLTIQCQVDSQVTMMFWYRQQPGQSLTLIATANQGSEATYESGFVIDKFPISRPNLTFSTLTVSNMSPEDSSIYLCSVSDNTEAFFGQGTRLTVV.

This rearrangement joins TRBV21-1 to TRBJ1-1. TRBV21-1 is assigned pseudogene status. CDR3 length equals 16 residues. CDR3 coding DNA: TGTGCCAGCAGCAAGGGGACGACAATTTGCGTGACTGAAGCTTTCTTT. The encoded protein is CASSKGTTICVTEAFF.

The chain links TRBV18 to TRBJ1-1; TRBD1 aligns across 7 bases. V lost 5 bases to trimming and J lost 6 bases; unmatched junction nucleotides: 6. Germline V gene sequence: CDR1 KGHSH, CDR2 LQKENI. The CDR3 runs 13 residues. The CDR3 protein is CASSSTGFAEAFF. The DNA of the CDR3 is TGTGCCAGCTCATCGACAGGGTTCGCTGAAGCTTTCTTT.